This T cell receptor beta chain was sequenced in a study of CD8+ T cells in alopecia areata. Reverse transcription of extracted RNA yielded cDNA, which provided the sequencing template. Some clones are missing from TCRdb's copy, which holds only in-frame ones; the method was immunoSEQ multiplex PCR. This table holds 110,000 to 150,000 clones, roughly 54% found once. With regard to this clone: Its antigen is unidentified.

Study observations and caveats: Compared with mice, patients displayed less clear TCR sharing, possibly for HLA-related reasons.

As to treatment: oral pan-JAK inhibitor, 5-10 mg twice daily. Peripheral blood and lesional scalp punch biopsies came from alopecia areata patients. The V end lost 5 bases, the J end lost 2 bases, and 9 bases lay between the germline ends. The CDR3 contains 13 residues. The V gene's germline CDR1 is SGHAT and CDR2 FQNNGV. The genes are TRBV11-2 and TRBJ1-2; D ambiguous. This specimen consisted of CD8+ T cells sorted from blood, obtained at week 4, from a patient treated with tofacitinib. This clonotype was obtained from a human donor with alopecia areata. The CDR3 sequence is CASSDQENYGYTF. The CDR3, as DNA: TGTGCCAGCAGCGACCAGGAGAACTATGGCTACACCTTC. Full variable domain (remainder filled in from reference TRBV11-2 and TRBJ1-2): EAGVAQSPRYKIIEKRQSVAFWCNPISGHATLYWYQQILGQGPKLLIQFQNNGVVDDSQLPKDRFSAERLKGVDSTLKIQPAKLEDSAVYLCASSDQENYGYTFGSGTRLTVV.